The clone carrying this T cell receptor (beta chain) occurred many times. No antigen is known for it. Included hyperthyroidism patients were aged 18 to 65 and newly diagnosed (under 2 months' duration). The diagnostic workup employed clinical symptoms, serum thyroxine, TRAb, thyroid ultrasound and orbital computed tomography. This sample was taken from a study of Graves' ophthalmopathy and Graves' hyperthyroidism. Per the germline V gene, CDR1 is ENHRY and CDR2 is SYGVKD. The CDR3 runs to 14 residues. V was clipped by 5 bases and J by 0 bases, with 10 bases between them. Study results and caveats: The blood repertoire also included most expanded thyroid clonotypes above 0.001 frequency. Both a roughly 66% sensitivity and an approximately 76% specificity characterized the model's predictions of ophthalmopathy progression.

As the template, RNA transcripts were used to amplify TCR beta CDR3 regions. An opening RT-PCR round employed HTBI primers and preceded a second-round multiplex PCR. TCRdb analysed the multiplex PCR reads with MiXCR anew, one entry per CDR3 protein. There are more than 1,000,000 distinct CDR3 sequences in the sample; less than 45% occur only once, and roughly 10% lies in the top ten. Material for sequencing was peripheral blood or thyroid tissue (not recorded which). This TCR was recovered from an adult man with Graves' hyperthyroidism. The rearrangement joins TRBV10-3 to TRBJ1-1, with TRBD1 as a possible D gene (6 bases). The CDR3 coding sequence is TGTGCCATCAGTTCCCAGGGGATGAACACTGAAGCTTTCTTT. This gives the protein CAISSQGMNTEAFF.